These T cell receptor beta chains were read from a single sample in a study of blood T cell repertoires in COVID-19. The method was immunoSEQ multiplex PCR; TCRdb's version includes in-frame clones alone and lacks a portion of them. The sample carries around 70,000 clones, 70% to 80% recorded once. The sequenced sample was peripheral blood. The receptors were gathered from a human donor in a cohort sampled during active COVID-19. CDR3s include the opening cysteine and the closing phenylalanine or tryptophan. Fields, in order: clone size, D gene, J gene, V gene, CDR3 length, CDR3 protein, CDR3 DNA. A D gene is named only where the DNA matches it firmly. For some rows the clone size is stated as once, few or many, or as a class when expanded; others skip it.

>.|.|TRBJ2-2|TRBV18|16
CASSPTGGQNTGELFF
TGTGCCAGCTCACCAACCGGGGGGCAGAACACCGGGGAGCTGTTTTTT
>.|.|TRBJ1-5|TRBV15|16
CATRDTHRVVGQPQHF
TGTGCCACCCGAGATACGCACAGGGTAGTAGGGCAGCCCCAGCATTTT
>once|TRBD2|TRBJ2-3|TRBV5-1|16
CASSLGLAGGKDTQYF
TGCGCCAGCAGCTTGGGACTAGCGGGGGGAAAAGATACGCAGTATTTT
>.|.|TRBJ2-7|TRBV5-1|14
CASSSRQVSGEQYF
TGCGCCAGCAGCTCTAGACAGGTCTCGGGCGAGCAGTACTTC
>once|.|TRBJ2-5|TRBV10-3|12
CAISASQETQYF
TGTGCCATCAGTGCATCACAAGAGACCCAGTACTTC
>.|.|TRBJ2-1|TRBV3-1/TRBV3-2|11
CASSRGDEQFF
TGTGCCAGCAGCCGGGGGGATGAGCAGTTCTTC
>.|TRBD2|TRBJ2-7|TRBV27|16
CASSFDSGGAAYEQYF
TGTGCCAGCAGTTTTGATAGCGGGGGGGCGGCCTACGAGCAGTACTTC
>.|.|TRBJ1-3|TRBV28|16
CASSPHRVPSGNTIYF
TGTGCCAGCAGTCCTCACAGGGTTCCCTCTGGAAACACCATATATTTT
>.|TRBD2|TRBJ2-1|TRBV9|16
CASSVDSLAGGGEQFF
TGTGCCAGCAGCGTAGATAGCCTAGCGGGGGGTGGTGAGCAGTTCTTC
>.|.|TRBJ2-3|TRBV19|13
CASSSGGRDTQYF
TGTGCCAGTAGTAGTGGTGGGAGAGATACGCAGTATTTT
>.|.|TRBJ2-7|TRBV7-8|14
CASSYQSRGHEQYF
TGTGCCAGCAGCTACCAGTCCAGGGGTCACGAGCAGTACTTC
>.|TRBD1|TRBJ2-7|TRBV15|16
CATSRVVTGATYEQYF
TGTGCCACCAGCAGAGTTGTGACAGGGGCTACCTACGAGCAGTACTTC
>.|.|TRBJ2-4|TRBV28|14
CASSSGVAKNIQYF
TGTGCCAGCAGTTCGGGAGTAGCCAAAAACATTCAGTACTTC
>few|.|TRBJ2-2|TRBV6-1|12
CASSEWQGRVFF
TGTGCCAGCAGTGAATGGCAGGGTAGGGTGTTTTTT
>few|.|TRBJ2-5|TRBV7-2|15
CASSLVAGPPETQYF
TGTGCCAGCAGCTTAGTAGCAGGGCCCCCAGAGACCCAGTACTTC
>.|.|TRBJ2-7|TRBV2|11
CATQEVYEQYF
TGTGCCACCCAGGAGGTATACGAGCAGTACTTC
>few|TRBD1|TRBJ2-5|TRBV30|15
CAWRPDREVAETQYF
TGTGCCTGGAGACCGGACAGGGAGGTCGCAGAGACCCAGTACTTC
>.|TRBD1|TRBJ1-1|TRBV7-2|14
CASRDPGQGTEAFF
TGTGCCAGCAGGGATCCGGGACAGGGGACTGAAGCTTTCTTT
>.|TRBD2|TRBJ2-3|TRBV7-8|15
CASSLASGATDTQYF
TGTGCCAGCAGCTTGGCTAGCGGGGCCACAGATACGCAGTATTTT
>.|.|TRBJ2-7|TRBV3-1/TRBV3-2|15
CASSPGTLSSYEQYF
TGTGCCAGCAGCCCGGGGACACTGAGCTCCTACGAGCAGTACTTC
>few|.|TRBJ2-7|TRBV19|13
CASGRQNSYEQYF
TGTGCCAGTGGTAGACAGAACTCCTACGAGCAGTACTTC
>.|.|TRBJ2-5|TRBV18|13
CASSPVGEETQYF
TGTGCCAGCTCTCCCGTCGGGGAAGAGACCCAGTACTTC
>.|TRBD1|TRBJ2-7|TRBV13|15
CASSARTGDGYEQYF
TGTGCCAGCAGCGCCCGGACAGGGGACGGCTACGAGCAGTACTTC
>.|TRBD1|TRBJ1-1|TRBV5-1|15
CASSPGRDRGREAFF
TGCGCCAGCAGCCCCGGAAGGGACAGGGGGCGCGAGGCTTTCTTT
>.|TRBD1|TRBJ1-4|TRBV19|15
CASSPSGQGKEKLFF
TGTGCCAGTAGTCCCTCGGGACAGGGGAAGGAAAAACTGTTTTTT
>.|.|TRBJ2-5|TRBV10-1|14
CASSDGVGMETQYF
TGCGCCAGCAGTGACGGGGTGGGGATGGAGACCCAGTACTTC
>.|TRBD2|TRBJ2-1|TRBV28|14
CASKTSGRSNEQFF
TGTGCCAGCAAGACTAGCGGGCGGTCCAATGAGCAGTTCTTC
>.|TRBD2|TRBJ2-7|TRBV24-1|13
CATSTGTTYEQYF
TGTGCCACCAGTACCGGGACTACCTACGAGCAGTACTTC
>few|TRBD2|TRBJ2-7|TRBV19|14
CASSSSGSEKEQYF
TGTGCCAGTAGTTCAAGCGGGAGTGAAAAAGAGCAGTACTTC
>.|.|TRBJ2-6|TRBV4-1|15
CASSQSPAGANVLTF
TGCGCCAGCAGCCAATCCCCAGCTGGGGCCAACGTCCTGACTTTC
>.|TRBD2|TRBJ2-3|TRBV5-4|15
CASSSAGGITDTQYF
TGTGCCAGCAGCTCAGCGGGAGGAATCACAGATACGCAGTATTTT
>once|TRBD1|TRBJ1-2|TRBV4-2|16
CASSQDWTGDNYGYTF
TGTGCCAGCAGCCAAGATTGGACAGGAGATAACTATGGCTACACCTTC
>.|.|TRBJ1-6|TRBV15|18
CATSRDPVRAGQNSPLHF
TGTGCCACCAGCAGAGATCCAGTAAGGGCAGGGCAAAACTCACCCCTCCACTTT
>.|TRBD2|TRBJ2-1|TRBV7-9|15
CASSTSGGARNEQFF
TGTGCCAGCAGCACGAGCGGGGGGGCCCGGAATGAGCAGTTCTTC
>.|.|TRBJ1-1|TRBV19|15
CASSIQVEENTEAFF
TGTGCCAGTAGTATTCAGGTAGAAGAGAACACTGAAGCTTTCTTT
>.|.|TRBJ2-1|TRBV18|12
CASSPPLNEQFF
TGTGCCAGCTCACCACCTCTCAATGAGCAGTTCTTC
>.|TRBD1|TRBJ1-2|TRBV19|13
CASNPGQGYGYTF
TGTGCCAGCAACCCCGGACAGGGCTATGGCTACACCTTC
>.|.|TRBJ2-1|TRBV28|16
CASRPGLGGTYNEQFF
TGTGCCAGCAGACCCGGACTAGGGGGGACCTACAATGAGCAGTTCTTC
>.|TRBD1|TRBJ2-2|TRBV27|17
CASSLGTGFANTGELFF
TGTGCCAGCAGTTTAGGGACAGGTTTCGCGAACACCGGGGAGCTGTTTTTT
>.|TRBD1|TRBJ2-7|TRBV7-2|14
CASSPGTGTYEQYF
TGTGCCAGCAGCCCAGGGACAGGGACCTACGAGCAGTACTTC
>few|TRBD2|TRBJ2-5|TRBV7-2|14
CASSLGAGGETQYF
TGTGCCAGCAGCTTAGGAGCGGGGGGGGAGACCCAGTACTTC
>.|.|TRBJ2-5|TRBV7-7|15
CASSPAGQVGETQYF
TGTGCTAGCAGCCCCGCAGGGCAGGTCGGAGAGACCCAGTACTTC
>once|TRBD2|TRBJ2-6|TRBV4-1|16
CASSSAGGSRANVLTF
TGCGCCAGCAGCTCCGCCGGGGGGAGTAGGGCCAACGTCCTGACTTTC
>once|.|TRBJ2-3|TRBV27|15
CASSGFGGAGHTQYF
TGTGCCAGCAGTGGTTTTGGGGGGGCCGGACATACGCAGTATTTT
>.|TRBD1|TRBJ1-5|TRBV28|14
CASSNRGGNQPQHF
TGTGCCAGCAGTAACAGGGGCGGCAATCAGCCCCAGCATTTT
>medium-sized|.|TRBJ1-6|TRBV19|17
CASSPRAGAEVGSPLHF
TGTGCCAGTAGTCCAAGGGCTGGGGCCGAAGTTGGATCACCCCTCCACTTT
>.|TRBD2|TRBJ2-1|TRBV5-6|13
CASSRGSWNEQFF
TGTGCCAGCAGCCGCGGGAGTTGGAATGAGCAGTTCTTC
>.|.|TRBJ2-5|TRBV7-8|17
CASSLVLWAPSQETQYF
TGTGCCAGCAGCTTAGTGCTTTGGGCCCCTTCCCAAGAGACCCAGTACTTC
>.|.|TRBJ2-3|TRBV29-1|11
CSVDRLDTQYF
TGCAGCGTCGACCGACTGGATACGCAGTATTTT
>.|.|TRBJ1-1|TRBV5-1|14
CASSLEGHSTQAFF
TGCGCCAGCAGCTTAGAGGGCCACTCTACTCAAGCTTTCTTT
>many|.|TRBJ1-2|TRBV7-8|16
CASSLARPGENYGYTF
TGTGCCAGCAGCTTAGCGCGTCCGGGGGAAAACTATGGCTACACCTTC
>.|.|TRBJ1-1|TRBV6-5|13
CASSGGPNTEAFF
TGTGCCAGCAGCGGGGGACCGAACACTGAAGCTTTCTTT
>.|TRBD1|TRBJ1-5|TRBV27|15
CASSPGQGGNQPQHF
TGTGCCAGCAGTCCGGGACAGGGGGGTAATCAGCCCCAGCATTTT
>.|TRBD2|TRBJ2-1|TRBV5-6|15
CASSLGLAGNNEQFF
TGTGCCAGCAGCTTGGGTTTAGCGGGTAACAATGAGCAGTTCTTC
>.|.|TRBJ2-5|TRBV7-9|16
CASSLAGGSVEETQYF
TGTGCCAGCAGCTTAGCCGGGGGATCGGTTGAGGAGACCCAGTACTTC